This TCR beta chain was captured in a study of spatial heterogeneity in lung cancer. On the study more broadly: PBMC collected at follow-up were sequenced when available, a median of roughly 24 months after resection.

Details on this clonotype: Its matching antigen is unknown.

V lost 4 bases to trimming and J lost 4 bases, with 14 bases between them. CDR1 is MNHEY, CDR2 SMNVEV, per germline (reference sequence). CDR3 length: 15 residues. General study points: At resection, ubiquitous expanded tumor TCRs appeared in blood more than at follow-up.

Regarding time point: blood at routine non-recurrence follow-up after resection. Each CDR3 protein is one row after TCRdb ran MiXCR on the 5' RACE reads. The table lists about 43,000 distinct CDR3 sequences, 20% to 25% of them singletons, with under 8% in the top ten. J is TRBJ1-5 and V is TRBV27; D unresolved. The TCR originated in a female donor with early-stage non-small cell lung cancer. The specimen comprised PBMCs, sampled at follow-up. CDR3 sequence: CASSSYGTGNQPQHF. The CDR3 region has the DNA TGTGCCAGCAGTTCCTACGGTACCGGGAATCAGCCCCAGCATTTT.